This T cell receptor (beta chain) comes out of a study of blood T cells in healthy people across ages. As for the study in general: Template switching retrieved approximately one barcoded beta molecule for each two T cells.

On this clonotype: Its antigen is as yet unknown.

Through a sample-barcoded 5' primer and a J-beta primer mix, a second PCR was run for 7 to 11 cycles. Unique molecular identifiers of 12 random nucleotides labeled each cDNA. TCRdb used MiXCR to reprocess the 5' RACE reads, holding one entry per CDR3 protein. Of 1,500,000 or so distinct CDR3 sequences in the sample, 55% to 75% were seen once. Study-level points and caveats: The authors considered diversity estimates from one million T cells to be underestimates. The unsorted PBMCs prevented any conclusive comparison of naive versus antigen-experienced cells.

The CDR3 sequence is 16 residues long. V was shortened by 0 bases and J by 2 bases, with 14 bases between the two germline ends. Germline V gives CDR1 ENHRY, CDR2 SYGVKD. The clonotype comes from a young man in good health. J is TRBJ2-7 and V is TRBV10-3, with D uncertain. The specimen was blood. Written as DNA, the CDR3 is TGTGCCATCAGTGAGTCGAACAGCCTCAGTACCTACGAGCAGTACTTC. It codes for CAISESNSLSTYEQYF.